This TCR beta chain stems from a study of brain T cells in children with intractable seizures. Time point noted: blood from clinic visit 5 months post-surgery; TSC patient then seizure free. Some clones are missing from TCRdb's copy, which holds only in-frame ones; the method was immunoSEQ multiplex PCR. The data hold approximately 330,000 clones, with 85% to 95% observed a single time. This CDR3 has 13 amino acids. V was clipped by 6 bases and J by 4 bases, with 10 bases between them. Germline V lookup: CDR1 SNHLY, CDR2 FYNNEI. A note on this clone: The antigen is undetermined.

Points from the study as a whole: Pre-surgery blood may have been undersampled, hiding some clones.

The TCR comes from a boy less than two years old with tuberous sclerosis and intractable seizures. This chain uses TRBV2 with TRBJ2-1; D may be TRBD1 (6 bases). The sequenced sample was peripheral blood, obtained roughly 5 months after surgery. In DNA form, the CDR3 reads TGTGCCAGCAGAATCGGACAGTACAATGAGCAGTTCTTC. Translating it yields CASRIGQYNEQFF.